The rows below give T cell receptor beta chains drawn from one sample of a study of CD8+ T cells in alopecia areata. TCRdb's table, derived via immunoSEQ multiplex PCR, lists solely in-frame clones and lacks some. Of 10,000 to 15,000 clones listed, roughly 65% are singletons. The sample consisted of skin, taken at week 4, from a patient treated with tofacitinib. The receptors derive from a human donor with alopecia areata. CDR3s include the opening cysteine and the closing phenylalanine or tryptophan. D genes are given only for firm matches. Only some rows state a clone size, as once, few, many or a class for expanded clones.

CDR3nt: TGTGCCAGCAGTCTTCACGGGGCGCGAGAGCAGTTCTTC
CDR3aa: CASSLHGAREQFF
j_gene: TRBJ2-1
len: 13
d_gene: .
v_gene: TRBV6-1
abundance: medium-sized

CDR3nt: TGTGCCAGCAGCCCGGGGGCGGGGGGGACCCATGAGCAGTTCTTC
CDR3aa: CASSPGAGGTHEQFF
j_gene: TRBJ2-1
len: 15
d_gene: TRBD2
v_gene: TRBV7-2
abundance: .

CDR3nt: TGCGCCAGCAGCCAAGATTTTGTGGACAGGGGGCAGGATCAGCCCCAGCATTTT
CDR3aa: CASSQDFVDRGQDQPQHF
j_gene: TRBJ1-5
len: 18
d_gene: TRBD1
v_gene: TRBV4-1
abundance: few

CDR3nt: TGTGCCAGTAGGGGAGACAGGGGGCTATGGTATGAGCAGTTCTTC
CDR3aa: CASRGDRGLWYEQFF
j_gene: TRBJ2-1
len: 15
d_gene: TRBD1
v_gene: TRBV19
abundance: .

CDR3nt: TGTGCCAGCAGCCAAGATACGGGGACAGATACGCAGTATTTT
CDR3aa: CASSQDTGTDTQYF
j_gene: TRBJ2-3
len: 14
d_gene: .
v_gene: TRBV4-2
abundance: .

CDR3nt: TGTGCCAGCAGCCCCGGACAGGGGGCGAATGGCTACACCTTC
CDR3aa: CASSPGQGANGYTF
j_gene: TRBJ1-2
len: 14
d_gene: TRBD1
v_gene: TRBV6-6
abundance: few

CDR3nt: TGTGCCAGCAGCGCATGGACAGGGACTGAAGCTTTCTTT
CDR3aa: CASSAWTGTEAFF
j_gene: TRBJ1-1
len: 13
d_gene: TRBD1
v_gene: TRBV7-9
abundance: .

CDR3nt: TGCAGCGTTCGGTGGGGGGCCCAGTACTTC
CDR3aa: CSVRWGAQYF
j_gene: TRBJ2-5
len: 10
d_gene: .
v_gene: TRBV29-1
abundance: .

CDR3nt: TGTGCCAGTAATGGGGGAATGGGGAATGGCTACACCTTC
CDR3aa: CASNGGMGNGYTF
j_gene: TRBJ1-2
len: 13
d_gene: .
v_gene: TRBV19
abundance: .

CDR3nt: TGTGCCAGCAGCCAAGGAACGGGGCTAAAGAAGTTCTTC
CDR3aa: CASSQGTGLKKFF
j_gene: TRBJ2-1
len: 13
d_gene: .
v_gene: TRBV14
abundance: .

CDR3nt: TGTGCCAGCACCGTCACGGGGAAGAGGAACACTGAAGCTTTCTTT
CDR3aa: CASTVTGKRNTEAFF
j_gene: TRBJ1-1
len: 15
d_gene: .
v_gene: TRBV7-9
abundance: few

CDR3nt: TGCGCCAGCAGCGGGACTAGCATCGGGGAGCTGTTTTTT
CDR3aa: CASSGTSIGELFF
j_gene: TRBJ2-2
len: 13
d_gene: TRBD2
v_gene: TRBV5-1
abundance: .

CDR3nt: TGCAGCGTTAAACTAGCGCGGGAGACCCAGTACTTC
CDR3aa: CSVKLARETQYF
j_gene: TRBJ2-5
len: 12
d_gene: TRBD2
v_gene: TRBV29-1
abundance: .

CDR3nt: TGTGCCAGCAGGCAGGGTACTGAAGCTTTCTTT
CDR3aa: CASRQGTEAFF
j_gene: TRBJ1-1
len: 11
d_gene: .
v_gene: TRBV2
abundance: few

CDR3nt: TGTGCCAGCAGCTTAGCGTGGGGGACAGCAAATGAAAAACTGTTTTTT
CDR3aa: CASSLAWGTANEKLFF
j_gene: TRBJ1-4
len: 16
d_gene: TRBD1
v_gene: TRBV7-9
abundance: few

CDR3nt: TGTGCCAGCTCGAGGGACCCCACAGATACGCAGTATTTT
CDR3aa: CASSRDPTDTQYF
j_gene: TRBJ2-3
len: 13
d_gene: .
v_gene: TRBV6-1
abundance: once